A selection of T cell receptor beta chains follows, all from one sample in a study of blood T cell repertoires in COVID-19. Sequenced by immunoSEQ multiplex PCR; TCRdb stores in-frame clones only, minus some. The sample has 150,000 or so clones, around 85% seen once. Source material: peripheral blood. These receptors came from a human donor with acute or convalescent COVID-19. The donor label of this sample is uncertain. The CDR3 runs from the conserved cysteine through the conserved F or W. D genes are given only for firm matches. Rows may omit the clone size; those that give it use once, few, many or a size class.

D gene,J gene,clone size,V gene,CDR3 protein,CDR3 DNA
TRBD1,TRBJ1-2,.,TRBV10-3,CAISESGQYGYTF,TGTGCCATCAGTGAATCGGGACAGTATGGCTACACCTTC
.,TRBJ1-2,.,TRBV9,CASSRRGSFGSTDGYTF,TGTGCCAGCAGCCGACGCGGCTCATTTGGTAGTACTGATGGCTACACCTTC
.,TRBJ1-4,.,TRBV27,CASSSRQNEKLFF,TGTGCCAGCAGTTCCCGACAGAATGAAAAACTGTTTTTT
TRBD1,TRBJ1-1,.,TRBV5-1,CASSLEGQVVRTEAFF,TGCGCCAGCAGCTTGGAAGGACAGGTCGTGCGCACTGAAGCTTTCTTT
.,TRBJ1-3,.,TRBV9,CASSVEPGSSGNTIYF,TGTGCCAGCAGCGTAGAGCCGGGTAGTTCTGGAAACACCATATATTTT
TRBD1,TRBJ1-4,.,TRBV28,CASSLGKGGDEKLFF,TGTGCCAGCAGTTTAGGAAAAGGGGGCGATGAAAAACTGTTTTTT
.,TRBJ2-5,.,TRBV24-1,CATSDYGSGEGETQYF,TGTGCCACCAGTGACTATGGGTCAGGGGAGGGCGAGACCCAGTACTTC
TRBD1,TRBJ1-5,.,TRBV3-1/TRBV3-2,CASSQTPGQGKRGNQPQHF,TGTGCCAGCAGCCAAACCCCGGGACAGGGGAAAAGGGGCAATCAGCCCCAGCATTTT
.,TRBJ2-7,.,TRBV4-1,CASSREESSYEQYF,TGCGCCAGCAGCCGAGAGGAGAGCTCCTACGAGCAGTACTTC
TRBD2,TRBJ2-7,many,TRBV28,CASNKSPGLVFYEQYF,TGTGCCAGCAACAAATCTCCGGGACTAGTTTTCTACGAGCAGTACTTC
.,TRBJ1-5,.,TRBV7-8,CASSSREDQPQHF,TGTGCCAGCAGCTCCCGGGAGGATCAGCCCCAGCATTTT
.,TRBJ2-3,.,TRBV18,CASSRTGFGTDTQYF,TGTGCCAGCTCACGTACGGGGTTCGGCACAGATACGCAGTATTTT
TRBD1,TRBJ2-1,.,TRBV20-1,CSASTGGSIENEQFF,TGCAGTGCTAGTACAGGGGGCTCCATTGAAAATGAGCAGTTCTTC
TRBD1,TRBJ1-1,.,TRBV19,CASTEGQGQSEAFF,TGTGCCAGTACCGAGGGACAGGGGCAGAGTGAAGCTTTCTTT
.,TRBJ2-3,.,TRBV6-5,CASRLAIGTDTQYF,TGTGCCAGCCGTCTAGCGATAGGCACAGATACGCAGTATTTT
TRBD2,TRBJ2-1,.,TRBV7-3,CASSPTSGGNEQFF,TGTGCCAGCAGCCCGACTAGCGGGGGCAATGAGCAGTTCTTC
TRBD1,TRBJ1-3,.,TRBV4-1,CASSQDGGQGGRNTIYF,TGCGCCAGCAGCCAAGATGGAGGACAGGGAGGAAGAAACACCATATATTTT
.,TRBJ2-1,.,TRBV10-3,CAISGQGNNEQFF,TGTGCCATCAGCGGCCAGGGGAATAATGAGCAGTTCTTC
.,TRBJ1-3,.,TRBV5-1,CASSFADSRNTIYF,TGCGCCAGCAGCTTCGCGGACTCAAGAAACACCATATATTTT
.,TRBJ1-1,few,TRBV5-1,CATSREPNTEAFF,TGCGCCACCTCCCGGGAACCTAACACTGAAGCTTTCTTT
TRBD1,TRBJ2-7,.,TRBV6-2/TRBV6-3,CASSFRTGGEQYF,TGTGCCAGCAGTTTCCGGACAGGGGGCGAGCAGTACTTC
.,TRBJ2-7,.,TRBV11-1,CASSLRAFYEQYF,TGTGCCAGCAGCTTGCGGGCTTTCTACGAGCAGTACTTC
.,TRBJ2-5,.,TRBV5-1,CASSSSQETQYF,TGCGCCAGCAGCTCTAGTCAAGAGACCCAGTACTTC
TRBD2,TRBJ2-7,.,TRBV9,CASSPRVEAGVYEQYF,TGTGCCAGCAGCCCCCGAGTAGAGGCGGGGGTCTACGAGCAGTACTTC
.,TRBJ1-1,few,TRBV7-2,CASSLGYRVTEAFF,TGTGCCAGCAGCTTAGGGTACAGGGTCACTGAAGCTTTCTTT
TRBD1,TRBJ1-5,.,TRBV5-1,CASSLTGQGGQPQHF,TGCGCCAGCAGCTTGACTGGACAGGGCGGTCAGCCCCAGCATTTT
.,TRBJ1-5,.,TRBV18,CASSLVNQPQHF,TGTGCCAGCTCACTCGTAAATCAGCCCCAGCATTTT
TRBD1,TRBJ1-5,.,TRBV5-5,CASSSQGTGLSNQPQHF,TGTGCCAGCAGCTCCCAAGGGACAGGGCTAAGCAATCAGCCCCAGCATTTT
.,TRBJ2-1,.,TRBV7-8,CASSPRQGGNNEQFF,TGTGCCAGCAGCCCTAGACAGGGCGGGAACAATGAGCAGTTCTTC
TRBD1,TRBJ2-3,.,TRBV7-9,CASSQGQGETDTQYF,TGTGCCAGCAGCCAGGGACAGGGGGAAACAGATACGCAGTATTTT
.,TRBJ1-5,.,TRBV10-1,CASSESRGSNQPQHF,TGCGCCAGCAGTGAGTCCCGGGGTAGCAATCAGCCCCAGCATTTT
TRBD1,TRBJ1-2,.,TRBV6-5,CASSPGQGDGYTF,TGTGCCAGCAGTCCGGGACAGGGGGATGGCTACACCTTC
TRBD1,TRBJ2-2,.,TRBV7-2,CASKTGQDILANTGELFF,TGTGCCAGCAAGACGGGACAGGATATTCTCGCGAACACCGGGGAGCTGTTTTTT
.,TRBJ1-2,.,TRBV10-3,CAISPGANYGYTF,TGTGCCATCAGCCCCGGGGCTAACTATGGCTACACCTTC
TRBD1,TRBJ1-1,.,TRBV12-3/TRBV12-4,CASSAQGVTEAFF,TGTGCCAGCAGTGCTCAGGGGGTCACTGAAGCTTTCTTT
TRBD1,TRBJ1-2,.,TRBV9,CASSVGQGPGGGYTF,TGTGCCAGCAGCGTGGGACAGGGCCCTGGAGGGGGCTACACCTTC
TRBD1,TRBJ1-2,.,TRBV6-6,CASSYERGLGGYTF,TGTGCCAGCAGTTACGAGAGGGGGCTGGGTGGCTACACCTTC
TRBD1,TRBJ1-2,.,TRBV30,CAWSHGQGGGYTF,TGTGCCTGGAGCCACGGACAGGGCGGTGGCTACACCTTC